A single sample is the source of the 26 T cell receptor beta chains below, sequenced in a study of OX40 agonist ivuxolimab in advanced cancers. Here immunoSEQ multiplex PCR was the method, and the copy in TCRdb shows in-frame clones only, minus some. Here the sample spans about 72,000 clones, 80% to 95% being singletons. The sample was CD4+ or CD8+ T cells sorted from blood, taken in a trial of the OX40 agonist ivuxolimab. These receptors all stem from an adult with an advanced solid tumor such as melanoma, head and neck, liver or kidney cancer.

The chain couples TRBV7-8 to TRBJ2-5, with 7 bases identical to TRBD2. Germline-derived CDR1 and CDR2 are SGHVS and FQNEAQ. The V segment lost 2 bases and the J segment 1 base; nucleotides outside the gene matches: 1. This CDR3 comprises 14 residues. The CDR3 loop is CASSLIAGQETQYF. CDR3 bases: TGTGCCAGCAGCTTAATAGCGGGCCAAGAGACCCAGTACTTC.

This chain joins TRBV6-5 and TRBJ2-5, with 8 bases aligning to TRBD1. The CDR3 covers 14 residues. V was pared by 2 bases and J by 6 bases, with 5 bases of the junction left unmatched. The V gene's germline CDR1 is MNHEY and CDR2 SVGAGI. Here the CDR3 reads CASSYATGVKTQYF. As DNA, the CDR3 is TGTGCCAGCAGTTACGCGACAGGGGTGAAGACCCAGTACTTC.

The rearrangement links TRBV6-5 to TRBJ1-2, with a tentative D call TRBD1 (6 bases). This CDR3 is built from 15 residues. Between the trimmed V and J ends, which lost 0 bases and 4 bases, there was a span of 12 bases. Germline CDR1 reads MNHEY; CDR2 reads SVGAGI. The CDR3 sequence: CASSYSMDSPYGYTF. In DNA form, the CDR3 reads TGTGCCAGCAGTTACTCAATGGACAGCCCCTATGGCTACACCTTC.

The chain employs TRBV27 and TRBJ2-7, with TRBD2 matching 7 bases. Per the germline V gene, CDR1 is MNHEY and CDR2 is SMNVEV (reference sequence). The CDR3 is made up of 15 amino acids. Trimming took 4 bases from V and 2 from J; bases not matched to a gene: 8. CDR3 in DNA: TGTGCCAGCAGTTCCCTAGGCGGGAGACCCTACGAGCAGTACTTC. It is translated as CASSSLGGRPYEQYF.

The gene calls are TRBV27 and TRBJ2-7, with D unresolved. Trimming took 2 bases from V and 4 from J, leaving 12 bases between them. Germline values: CDR1 MNHEY, CDR2 SMNVEV (reference sequence). This CDR3 is 14 amino acids long. The CDR3: CASSLIGQVYEQYF. The DNA of the CDR3 is TGTGCCAGCAGTTTAATAGGTCAGGTTTACGAGCAGTACTTC.

The genes are TRBV19 and TRBJ1-1; D not resolved. Germline V lookup: CDR1 LNHDA, CDR2 SQIVND (reference sequence). V was pared by 6 bases and J by 1 base, with 6 bases between. The CDR3 sequence is 12 residues long. DNA for the CDR3: TGTGCCAGTAGGCCGGGGAACACTGAAGCTTTCTTT. Its protein product is CASRPGNTEAFF.

The rearrangement links TRBV19 to TRBJ2-5, with 13 bases that match TRBD2. The CDR3 spans 16 residues. V shed 1 base and J 4 bases; nucleotides not matched to a gene: 3. Germline-derived CDR1 and CDR2 are LNHDA and SQIVND (reference sequence). CDR3 coding DNA: TGTGCCAGTAGTATAGGCGGACTAGCGGGGGCAGAGACCCAGTACTTC. This sequence encodes CASSIGGLAGAETQYF.

CDR3 in amino acids: CASSLGDGPYNEQFF. CDR3 DNA sequence: TGTGCCAGCAGCTTAGGGGACGGACCTTACAATGAGCAGTTCTTC. The chain is built from TRBV7-9 and TRBJ2-1; D may correspond to TRBD1 or TRBD2 (5 bases each). The CDR3 sequence is 15 residues long. Trimming pared 1 base from V and 4 bases from J, leaving 11 bases between. In germline, CDR1 is SEHNR, CDR2 FQNEAQ (reference sequence).

V gene TRBV19 combines with J gene TRBJ1-5; D is unclear. The CDR3 extends over 12 amino acids. V lost 6 bases to trimming and J lost 0 bases, with 3 bases between them. CDR1 is LNHDA, CDR2 SQIVND, per germline (reference sequence). The CDR3: CASRNSNQPQHF. As DNA, the CDR3 is TGTGCCAGTAGAAATAGCAATCAGCCCCAGCATTTT.

The rearrangement joins TRBV9 to TRBJ2-2; TRBD2 agrees at 7 bases. The ends lost 0 bases at V and 7 bases at J; junction bases unmatched: 12. This CDR3 comprises 17 residues. Germline V CDR1 and CDR2: SGDLS, YYNGEE. The CDR3 DNA is TGTGCCAGCAGCGTAGAACTCGCGGGAGCCAGTGGCGGGGAGCTGTTTTTT. It encodes CASSVELAGASGGELFF.

The chain links TRBV27 to TRBJ1-1, with TRBD1 as a possible D gene (6 bases). Per germline, CDR1 MNHEY and CDR2 SMNVEV (reference sequence). Deletions cut 4 bases from V and 0 bases from J, with 12 bases between. CDR3 length equals 15 residues. The CDR3 bases are TGTGCCAGCAGTTCGTACCAGGGGTTGAACACTGAAGCTTTCTTT. It encodes CASSSYQGLNTEAFF.

This clone was seen just once. The chain recombines TRBV27 with TRBJ2-3, with unresolved D. CDR3 length: 15 residues. Per germline, CDR1 MNHEY and CDR2 SMNVEV (reference sequence). The V end was cut by 3 bases, the J end by 1 base, with 11 bases between. The CDR3 DNA sequence: TGTGCCAGCAGTTTGCCCCCCACCGGCACAGATACGCAGTATTTT. Its protein product is CASSLPPTGTDTQYF.

This sequence joins TRBV5-1 and TRBJ2-7, with D possibly being TRBD1 or TRBD2 (5 bases each). Trimming cost V 0 bases and J 0 bases, with 13 bases left between them. The CDR3 totals 16 residues. The germline V gene encodes CDR1 SGHRS and CDR2 YFSETQ. The CDR3 loop is CASSLDLRGASYEQYF. CDR3 sequence (DNA): TGCGCCAGCAGCTTGGACCTCCGAGGGGCCTCCTACGAGCAGTACTTC.

The CDR3 DNA reads as TGTGCCAGCAGTGCAGGGCTTTTTGCTGAAGCTTTCTTT. It specifies CASSAGLFAEAFF. The chain is built from TRBV5-4 and TRBJ1-1; weak D call: TRBD1 (5 bases). Germline V gene sequence: CDR1 SGHNT, CDR2 YYREEE (reference sequence). The CDR3 covers 13 residues. With 5 bases removed from V and 6 bases from J, the gap between germline ends came to 14 bases.

This chain connects TRBV13 to TRBJ2-1; possible D gene TRBD2, 7 bases. CDR3 size: 14 residues. Per germline, CDR1 PRHDT and CDR2 FYEKMQ (reference sequence). The V end was cut by 1 base, the J end by 14 bases, with 18 bases between. Here the CDR3 reads CASSLEVGGRAEFF. The CDR3 coding sequence is TGTGCCAGCAGCTTAGAGGTAGGGGGGAGGGCAGAGTTCTTC.

Only a few counts were recorded for this clone. This rearrangement joins TRBV7-9 to TRBJ2-1; 7 bases are shared with TRBD1. CDR1 and CDR2 from the germline V gene are SEHNR and FQNEAQ (reference sequence). The trim removed 4 bases at V and 10 bases at J, leaving 13 bases unmatched. The CDR3 spans 15 residues. DNA for the CDR3: TGTGCCAGCAGCTCGCGACAGGGAGATACTGGGGAGCAGTTCTTC. The encoded protein is CASSSRQGDTGEQFF.

The chain joins TRBV28 to TRBJ2-3, with D possibly being TRBD2 (5 bases). Per the germline V gene, CDR1 is MDHEN and CDR2 is SYDVKM. This CDR3 region has 14 residues. V was pared by 6 bases and J by 3 bases, with 13 bases between. The CDR3 loop reads CASSFLGMTDTQYF. CDR3 coding DNA: TGTGCCAGCAGCTTTCTCGGGATGACAGATACGCAGTATTTT.

The gene calls are TRBV6-5 and TRBJ1-5; D gene unclear. V lost 5 bases and J 6 bases, leaving 11 bases between the germline ends. CDR1 MNHEY and CDR2 SVGAGI come from the germline V gene. The CDR3 has 13 residues. The CDR3 sequence is CASSGSWSQPQHF. For the CDR3, the DNA is TGTGCCAGCAGTGGATCCTGGAGTCAGCCCCAGCATTTT.

This chain uses TRBV11-2 with TRBJ2-7; TRBD1 is a possible D gene (6 bases). CDR1 is SGHAT and CDR2 is FQNNGV in the germline V gene. This CDR3 region has 15 residues. Trimming removed 2 bases at V and 4 bases at J, with 15 bases between. The CDR3 DNA reads as TGTGCCAGCAGCTTAATGGTGGGGGCGGAGTACGAGCAGTACTTC. Protein sequence: CASSLMVGAEYEQYF.

In regard to this clone: The same CDR3 arises from other DNA sequences in this sample as well. This chain joins TRBV6-1 and TRBJ1-1; possibly TRBD1 for D (5 bases). CDR3 size: 12 residues. Germline-derived CDR1 and CDR2 are MNHNS and SASEGT. Trimming left V 0 bases short and J 8 bases short, with 7 bases between. For the CDR3, the DNA is TGTGCCAGCAGTGAAGCCCGGGGGGAAGCTTTCTTT. This codes for CASSEARGEAFF.

This rearrangement joins TRBV7-2 to TRBJ2-7; TRBD1 is a possible D gene (6 bases). This CDR3 comprises 15 residues. Trimming removed 3 bases at V and 4 bases at J, with 16 bases between. Germline V gene sequence: CDR1 SGHTA, CDR2 FQGNSA. CDR3 protein: CASSFHGRGGYEQYF. CDR3 DNA: TGTGCCAGCAGCTTCCACGGCAGGGGCGGATACGAGCAGTACTTC.

This rearrangement joins TRBV19 to TRBJ1-4; D is unresolved. The CDR3 is 14 residues long. Germline CDR1 LNHDA, CDR2 SQIVND (reference sequence). V was trimmed by 1 base and J by 7 bases, leaving 10 bases between them. The CDR3 bases are TGTGCCAGTAGTATAGGCCCTAGTTTTGAAAAACTGTTTTTT. Encoded protein: CASSIGPSFEKLFF.

The rearrangement joins TRBV29-1 to TRBJ2-3; TRBD2 agrees at 13 bases. This CDR3 region has 17 residues. Germline assignment: CDR1 SQVTM and CDR2 ANQGSEA. J was trimmed by 0 bases and V by 1 base; bases with no gene match: 4. The CDR3 region is CSVEAPGLAGSTDTQYF. CDR3 bases: TGCAGCGTTGAAGCCCCGGGACTAGCGGGGAGCACAGATACGCAGTATTTT.

This CDR3 reads CALEEVNEQYF. The CDR3 coding sequence is TGTGCTCTGGAGGAGGTAAACGAGCAGTACTTC. V gene TRBV30 combines with J gene TRBJ2-7, with a tentative D call TRBD2 (5 bases). CDR3 length equals 11 residues. CDR1 is GTSNPN, CDR2 SVGIG, per germline (reference sequence).

J is TRBJ2-3 and V is TRBV6-5; D remains ambiguous. V gave up 2 bases and J gave up 2 bases, with 5 bases separating them. In germline, CDR1 is MNHEY, CDR2 SVGAGI. The CDR3 is 13 amino acids. The DNA for the CDR3 is TGTGCCAGCAGTTACCGGTACACAGATACGCAGTATTTT. This sequence encodes CASSYRYTDTQYF.

The rearrangement links TRBV9 to TRBJ2-7; weak D call: TRBD1 (6 bases). In germline, CDR1 is SGDLS, CDR2 YYNGEE. The V end was cut by 3 bases, the J end by 3 bases, with 16 bases between. The CDR3 extends over 15 amino acids. CDR3 DNA sequence: TGTGCCAGCAGCGAACAGGGTGATCTGGGCTACGAGCAGTACTTC. Its protein is CASSEQGDLGYEQYF.